These 10 T cell receptor beta chains originate from one sample sequenced in a study of blood T cell repertoires in COVID-19. Only in-frame clones appear in the TCRdb table, and some are missing; sequencing was by immunoSEQ multiplex PCR. The sample records 130,000 or so clones, about 82% being singletons. The sample was peripheral blood. Receptors originate from a woman aged 55 to 70 with acute or convalescent COVID-19.

The chain recombines TRBV6-5 with TRBJ1-2, with D uncertain. Trimming cost V 9 bases and J 7 bases, with 12 bases left between them. The germline V gene encodes CDR1 MNHEY and CDR2 SVGAGI. The CDR3 length is 11 residues. The CDR3 here is CASRRAGGYTF. Here the CDR3 DNA reads TGTGCCAGTAGGAGGGCGGGTGGCTACACCTTC.

This rearrangement joins TRBV5-1 to TRBJ2-7, with 10 bases aligning to TRBD2. V dropped 4 bases and J dropped 7; count of bases not matched to a gene: 8. The CDR3 contains 14 residues. Germline V gives CDR1 SGHRS, CDR2 YFSETQ. CDR3 residues: CASSRSGGAEEQYF. The CDR3 bases are TGCGCCAGCAGCAGAAGCGGGGGGGCGGAAGAGCAGTACTTC.

The chain couples TRBV18 to TRBJ2-3, with TRBD2 matching over 10 bases. Germline values: CDR1 KGHSH, CDR2 LQKENI. This CDR3 contains 16 residues. The V segment lost 3 bases and the J segment 2 bases; nucleotides outside the gene matches: 5. The CDR3 reads CASSPGTSALTDTQYF. The DNA for the CDR3 is TGTGCCAGCTCACCCGGGACTAGCGCCCTCACAGATACGCAGTATTTT. The whole variable domain, filled in from reference TRBV18 and TRBJ2-3, reads NAGVMQNPRHLVRRRGQEARLRCSPMKGHSHVYWYRQLPEEGLKFMVYLQKENIIDESGMPKERFSAEFPKEGPSILRIQQVVRGDSAAYFCASSPGTSALTDTQYFGPGTRLTVL.

The chain recombines TRBV19 with TRBJ1-1; 7 positions agree with TRBD1. CDR3 length: 13 amino acids. CDR1 LNHDA and CDR2 SQIVND come from the germline V gene (reference sequence). After removal of 3 bases from V and 6 bases from J, the junction contained 4 bases not matched to a gene. CDR3 nucleotide sequence: TGTGCCAGTAGTATTGGCAGGGGGGCTGAAGCTTTCTTT. It encodes CASSIGRGAEAFF.

The chain carries TRBV6-2 or TRBV6-3 and TRBJ2-3; perhaps TRBD2 as D (5 bases). Trimming cost V 6 bases and J 0 bases, with 13 bases left between them. The length of the CDR3 is 15 residues. The germline V gene has CDR1 MNHEY and CDR2 SVGEGT. CDR3: CASSRGLSSTDTQYF. The DNA of the CDR3 is TGTGCCAGCAGCAGAGGACTGTCTAGCACAGATACGCAGTATTTT.

As DNA, the CDR3 is TGTGCCACCAGCAAGGGGTACGAGCAGTACTTC. Encoded protein: CATSKGYEQYF. This chain uses TRBV15 with TRBJ2-7, with a possible D match to TRBD1 (5 bases). Trimming pared 4 bases from V and 4 bases from J, leaving 5 bases between. Germline V gene data show CDR1 as LNHNV and CDR2 as YYDKDF (reference sequence). The CDR3 length is 11 residues.

This clone was seen a few times. The V gene is TRBV12-3 or TRBV12-4, the J gene TRBJ2-7, with 7 bases identical to TRBD1. With V trimmed by 5 bases and J by 9 bases, 10 bases remained unmatched. The CDR3 length is 13 residues. DNA of the CDR3: TGTGCCAGCAGTCCAGAACAGGGGCTTGGGCAGTACTTC. Translated: CASSPEQGLGQYF.

This clone appeared once. The V call is TRBV9, the J call TRBJ1-3; 8 positions match TRBD1. V gave up 1 base and J gave up 4 bases; unmatched junction bases: 7. The CDR3 is made up of 16 amino acids. Germline values: CDR1 SGDLS, CDR2 YYNGEE. The CDR3 loop reads CASSVNGRGLGNTIYF. The CDR3 coding sequence is TGTGCCAGCAGCGTAAACGGCAGGGGGCTGGGAAACACCATATATTTT. Together with reference TRBV9 and TRBJ1-3, the CDR3 gives the full variable domain: DSGVTQTPKHLITATGQRVTLRCSPRSGDLSVYWYQQSLDQGLQFLIQYYNGEERAKGNILERFSAQQFPDLHSELNLSSLELGDSALYFCASSVNGRGLGNTIYFGEGSWLTVV.

The rearrangement uses TRBV28 and TRBJ1-2, with TRBD1 matching 8 bases. J lost 2 bases, V lost 3 bases, and 5 bases had no gene match. The CDR3 loop spans 15 amino acids. Looked up from germline, CDR1 is MDHEN and CDR2 is SYDVKM. CDR3 nucleotide sequence: TGTGCCAGCAGTTTTAACAGGGGGGCCAACTATGGCTACACCTTC. Protein product: CASSFNRGANYGYTF.

The gene calls are TRBV4-1 and TRBJ2-1; 9 nucleotides agree with TRBD1. Germline V gives CDR1 MGHRA, CDR2 YSYEKL. Trimming cost V 1 base and J 6 bases; bases outside gene matches: 7. The length of the CDR3 is 16 residues. The CDR3 DNA reads as TGCGCCAGCAGCCAAGTGGGACAGGGCAATTTCAATGAGCAGTTCTTC. Translating gives CASSQVGQGNFNEQFF.